This TCR beta chain is from a study of blood T cells in healthy people across ages. Study conclusions and caveats: Estimates of total diversity, which came from one million sequenced T cells, were considered to be underestimates. Whereas aged donors had fewer naive CD4+ cells, long-lived donors had more of them and higher diversity. The fall in TCR beta diversity per million T cells was roughly linear with age.

A remark on this clonotype: As yet, its antigen is unknown.

The CDR3 totals 14 residues. Germline V gene lookup returns CDR1 SGHTA and CDR2 FQGNSA. V lost 1 base to trimming and J lost 8 bases; unmatched junction nucleotides: 7. For the second PCR, which ran for about 6 to 11 cycles, a sample-barcoded 5' primer and a J-beta primer mix were used. Tagging of each cDNA molecule was performed by a template-switch adaptor with 12 random nucleotides. TCRdb recomputed calls from the 5' RACE reads with MiXCR, one row per CDR3 protein. The data contain fewer than 800,000 distinct CDR3 sequences, 21% of them singletons. The sample was blood. The sequence came from a man between 65 and 79 years old in good health. The rearrangement joins TRBV7-2 to TRBJ1-2; 7 nucleotides agree with TRBD1. The CDR3 loop reads CASSLETGRQGYTF. The CDR3 DNA reads as TGTGCCAGCAGCTTAGAGACAGGGCGGCAAGGCTACACCTTC.